A selection of T cell receptor beta chains follows, all from one sample in a study of siplizumab effects on memory and regulatory T cells. Some clones are missing from TCRdb's copy, which holds only in-frame ones; the method was immunoSEQ multiplex PCR. Among just under 85,000 clones listed, approximately 88% were seen once. Sequenced sample: Tregs sorted from blood. Receptor source: a human donor in good health. The CDR3 runs from the conserved cysteine through the conserved F or W. The D gene is left open where the match is weak. Only part of the rows carry a size: once, few, many, or a class if the clone is expanded.

CASSYYGGIYNEQFF	TGTGCCAGCAGTTATTATGGGGGAATCTACAATGAGCAGTTCTTC	TRBJ2-1	TRBV6-5	-	-
CASRTLAYQETQYF	TGTGCCAGCAGAACCCTAGCGTACCAAGAGACCCAGTACTTC	TRBJ2-5	TRBV27	-	-
CAISGPADTQYF	TGTGCCATCAGTGGGCCCGCGGATACGCAGTATTTT	TRBJ2-3	TRBV10-3	-	-
CSATEGQYF	TGCAGTGCTACCGAGGGCCAGTACTTC	TRBJ2-5	TRBV20-1	-	-
CASRPNTGAQGYGYTF	TGTGCCAGCAGGCCTAATACAGGGGCACAGGGCTATGGCTACACCTTC	TRBJ1-2	TRBV7-9	-	TRBD1
CASSQDLWGQGGSNQPQHF	TGTGCCAGCAGCCAAGATCTATGGGGACAGGGCGGATCCAATCAGCCCCAGCATTTT	TRBJ1-5	TRBV4-2	-	TRBD1
CASNGGSTDTQYF	TGTGCCAGTAACGGGGGTAGCACAGATACGCAGTATTTT	TRBJ2-3	TRBV19	-	-
CASSKSGGDQPQHF	TGTGCCAGTAGTAAGAGTGGGGGAGATCAGCCCCAGCATTTT	TRBJ1-5	TRBV19	-	-
CASSPRQGHTGELFF	TGTGCCAGCTCACCGAGACAGGGACACACCGGGGAGCTGTTTTTT	TRBJ2-2	TRBV18	-	TRBD1
CASSLMGVGELFF	TGTGCCAGCAGCCTGATGGGGGTCGGGGAGCTGTTTTTT	TRBJ2-2	TRBV7-3	-	-
CATSRPAGEQYF	TGTGCCACCAGCCGCCCAGCCGGAGAGCAGTACTTC	TRBJ2-7	TRBV15	-	-
CASSLDRFDYGYTF	TGTGCCAGCAGTCTGGACAGGTTCGACTATGGCTACACCTTC	TRBJ1-2	TRBV27	once	TRBD1
CASSLSGGLSNEQFF	TGTGCCAGCAGCCTTAGCGGGGGGCTTTCCAATGAGCAGTTCTTC	TRBJ2-1	TRBV14	-	TRBD2
CASSLGRRSGGNQPQHF	TGTGCCAGCAGCTTAGGTCGTAGGTCAGGGGGGAATCAGCCCCAGCATTTT	TRBJ1-5	TRBV7-9	-	TRBD1
CASSLESGGSYEQYF	TGCGCCAGCAGCTTGGAATCAGGGGGCTCCTACGAGCAGTACTTC	TRBJ2-7	TRBV5-1	-	TRBD1
CASSIGQVFYGYTF	TGTGCCAGTAGTATCGGACAAGTCTTTTATGGCTACACCTTC	TRBJ1-2	TRBV19	-	-
CAIRPGQESPLHF	TGTGCCATCAGGCCGGGACAAGAATCACCCCTCCACTTT	TRBJ1-6	TRBV10-3	-	-
CASSLEQGSRNTIYF	TGCGCCAGCAGCTTGGAACAGGGCTCTCGAAACACCATATATTTT	TRBJ1-3	TRBV5-1	-	-
CASRTRGYGSPLHF	TGTGCCAGCAGGACCAGGGGGTATGGCTCACCCCTCCACTTT	TRBJ1-6	TRBV6-6	-	TRBD1
CASSLGQGSGANVLTF	TGTGCCAGCAGCTTAGGACAGGGGTCTGGGGCCAACGTCCTGACTTTC	TRBJ2-6	TRBV11-3	-	TRBD1
CASSPRLAGSTDTQYF	TGTGCCAGCTCACCCCGACTAGCGGGGAGCACAGATACGCAGTATTTT	TRBJ2-3	TRBV18	-	TRBD2
CATRQAGSNNQPQHF	TGTGCCACCAGACAGGCCGGGAGCAACAATCAGCCCCAGCATTTT	TRBJ1-5	TRBV19	-	-
CAISREGNSPLHF	TGTGCCATTAGCAGGGAGGGTAATTCACCCCTCCACTTT	TRBJ1-6	TRBV2	-	-
CASMPLNGWNEKLFF	TGTGCCAGTATGCCCTTGAACGGATGGAATGAAAAACTGTTTTTT	TRBJ1-4	TRBV19	once	-
CASSSTTGNTIYF	TGTGCCAGCAGCTCGACGACAGGAAACACCATATATTTT	TRBJ1-3	TRBV9	-	-
CASTRASGGAWEQFF	TGCGCCAGCACTCGTGCTAGCGGGGGGGCGTGGGAGCAGTTCTTC	TRBJ2-1	TRBV10-2	-	TRBD2
CASSPHDDSYEQYF	TGCGCCAGCAGCCCGCACGACGATTCCTACGAGCAGTACTTC	TRBJ2-7	TRBV5-1	-	-
CASSSFRGNEKLFF	TGTGCCAGCAGTTCATTCCGTGGTAATGAAAAACTGTTTTTT	TRBJ1-4	TRBV27	-	-
CASAGRFADTQYF	TGTGCCAGCGCGGGGCGTTTCGCAGATACGCAGTATTTT	TRBJ2-3	TRBV7-2	few	-
CASSYSSRRETQYF	TGTGCCAGCAGTTACTCTTCTCGCAGAGAGACCCAGTACTTC	TRBJ2-5	TRBV6-5	-	-